The clone carrying this T cell receptor beta chain was found a few times. Its specificity is not known. Starting material of around 460 ng total RNA yielded TCR beta cDNA via a constant-region primer. Slightly modified ARM-PCR with three nested multiplex PCR rounds yielded TCR beta libraries. Rounds one and two of PCR, each of approximately 11 cycles, were primed with TRBV1-TRBV30 forward primers and a C-beta reverse primer. Each CDR3 protein gets one entry after TCRdb re-called the multiplex PCR reads with MiXCR. The sample lists approximately 300,000 distinct CDR3 sequences; 65% were seen once. The CDR3 contains 15 residues. V was pared by 6 bases and J by 0 bases, with 15 bases between. RNA was extracted from whole blood without cell sorting, alongside germline DNA. This sample was taken from a study of tumor-infiltrating lymphocytes in primary liver carcinoma. Study information: Samples yielded about 3.5 to 7.5 million productive TCRbeta reads, similar across tissue types. Findings of the study overall: Tumor-adjacent and tumor-blood pairs overlapped less than tumor region pairs did.

Sequences were obtained from peripheral blood. The V call is TRBV12-3 or TRBV12-4, the J call TRBJ2-7, with D perhaps being TRBD1 or TRBD2 (5 bases each). This clonotype originated in a man aged 35-49 years with primary liver carcinoma and hepatitis B virus infection. CDR3 DNA: TGTGCCAGCAGCGCCCGGGACGGGCTCTCCTACGAGCAGTACTTC. Translating gives CASSARDGLSYEQYF.